Presented here are 6 T cell receptor beta chains from one specimen sequenced in a study of blood T cells in healthy people across ages (dated by TCRdb to 2014 to 2015). Library method: 5' RACE. The sample was run on an Illumina HiSeq 2500. The second PCR ran for roughly 7 to 12 cycles and used a J-beta primer mix along with a sample-barcoded 5' primer. The public reads were run again by TCRdb, first through fastp at Q25 and then through MiXCR, and only productive beta chains were kept. Rows with a matching CDR3 protein are joined into one entry that keeps the most common DNA and genes. For this sample there are 550,000 to 650,000 distinct CDR3 sequences; around 31% appear just once. 15% to 17% of the sample goes to the ten largest clones. What was sequenced was blood. These receptors were collected from a woman of 80 years or more in good health.

DNA for the CDR3: TGCAGTGCTAGACCTTTGGGGGGAGGCCTGGTCAATGAGCAGTTCTTC. This gives the protein CSARPLGGGLVNEQFF. The chain has TRBV20-1 and TRBJ2-1, with D perhaps TRBD2 (6 bases). V lost 2 bases and J lost 6, with 20 bases in between. The CDR3 is made up of 16 amino acids. Germline V lookup: CDR1 DFQATT, CDR2 SNEGSKA (reference sequence).

This clonotype was observed a handful of times. CDR3 bases: TGTGCCAGCAGCTTAGAGGGAGGTCAGCCCCAGCATTTT. Translation gives CASSLEGGQPQHF. J is TRBJ1-5 and V is TRBV7-6, with D unclear. Per the germline V gene, CDR1 is SGHVS and CDR2 is FNYEAQ. The CDR3 has 13 amino acids. Trimming removed 1 base at V and 6 bases at J, with 7 bases between.

This clonotype was counted at least ten times. The V and J genes are TRBV29-1 and TRBJ2-3; D is unresolved. The germline gives CDR1 SQVTM, CDR2 ANQGSEA. V lost 3 bases and J 0 bases, leaving 10 bases between the germline ends. CDR3 length equals 14 residues. The CDR3 nucleotides are TGCAGCGTTGACCCAGCTAGAAGCACAGATACGCAGTATTTT. It encodes CSVDPARSTDTQYF.

The sample holds a few counts of this clonotype. CDR3 sequence reads: CASSQDWQGTGELFF. As DNA, the CDR3 is TGCGCCAGCAGCCAAGATTGGCAGGGCACCGGGGAGCTGTTTTTT. The chain has TRBV4-3 and TRBJ2-2, with TRBD1 as a possible D gene (5 bases). With 0 bases removed from V and 4 bases from J, the gap between germline ends came to 9 bases. Germline V lookup: CDR1 LGHNA, CDR2 YSLEER. The CDR3 loop spans 15 amino acids.

Only a few counts were recorded for this clonotype. V usage is TRBV10-3 and J usage is TRBJ2-3; unclear D gene. Trimming removed 0 bases at V and 2 bases at J, with 9 bases between. The germline V gene encodes CDR1 ENHRY and CDR2 SYGVKD. The CDR3 sequence is 15 residues long. DNA for the CDR3: TGTGCCATCAGTGAGTCCGGGCTGGCCACAGATACGCAGTATTTT. Its translation: CAISESGLATDTQYF.

The chain joins TRBV7-9 to TRBJ1-2, with TRBD1 matching over 7 bases. With V trimmed by 5 bases and J by 6 bases, 12 bases remained unmatched. This CDR3 contains 15 residues. Germline-derived CDR1 and CDR2 are SEHNR and FQNEAQ (reference sequence). Written as DNA, the CDR3 is TGTGCCAGCAGCCCCGGACCCCGGGACAGCAATGGCTACACCTTC. Amino acids: CASSPGPRDSNGYTF.